The clone carrying this T cell receptor (beta chain) was detected only a few times. Produced via immunoSEQ multiplex PCR; TCRdb's table is partial and in-frame only. The sample has fewer than 25,000 clones, more than 70% seen once. The data belong to a study of OX40 agonist ivuxolimab in advanced cancers. Study context: Therapy given before enrollment (anti-PD-1, anti-PD-L1 or anti-CTLA-4) was allowed, and 40% had some.

The V and J ends lost 3 bases and 11 bases, in that order; junction bases with no gene match: 11. The CDR3 is 15 amino acids. Looked up from germline, CDR1 is SGHAT and CDR2 is FQNNGV. This specimen consisted of CD4+ or CD8+ T cells sorted from blood, obtained in a trial of the OX40 agonist ivuxolimab. V usage is TRBV11-2 and J usage is TRBJ2-1, with 9 nucleotides matching TRBD2. The TCR comes from an adult with an advanced solid tumor such as melanoma, head and neck, liver or kidney cancer. The CDR3 nucleotides read TGTGCCAGCAGCTTGACAGCGGGGGGAGCAATGAAGCAGTTCTTC. Its translation is CASSLTAGGAMKQFF.